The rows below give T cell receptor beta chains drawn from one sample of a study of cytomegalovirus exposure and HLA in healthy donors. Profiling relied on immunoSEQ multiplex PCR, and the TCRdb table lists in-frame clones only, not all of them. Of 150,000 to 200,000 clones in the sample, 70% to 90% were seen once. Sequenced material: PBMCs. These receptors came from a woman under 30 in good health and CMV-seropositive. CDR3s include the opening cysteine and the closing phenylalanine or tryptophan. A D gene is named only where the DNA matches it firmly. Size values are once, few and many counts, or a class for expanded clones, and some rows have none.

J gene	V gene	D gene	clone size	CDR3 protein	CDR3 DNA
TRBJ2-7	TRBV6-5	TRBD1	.	CASSRQGYEQYF	TGTGCCAGCAGCCGACAGGGCTACGAGCAGTACTTC
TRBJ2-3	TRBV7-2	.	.	CASSPQGATDTQYF	TGTGCCAGCAGCCCCCAAGGGGCCACAGATACGCAGTATTTT
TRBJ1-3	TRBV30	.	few	CAWSGSSYGNTIYF	TGTGCCTGGTCAGGCAGTAGTTATGGAAACACCATATATTTT
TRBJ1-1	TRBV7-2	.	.	CASSLAGRKGIWNTEAFF	TGTGCCAGCAGCTTAGCGGGTAGGAAGGGGATTTGGAACACTGAAGCTTTCTTT
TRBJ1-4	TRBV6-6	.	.	CASRPTGSTNEKLFF	TGTGCCAGCAGGCCCACAGGGTCAACTAATGAAAAACTGTTTTTT
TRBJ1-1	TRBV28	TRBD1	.	CASSRTLTGGTEAFF	TGTGCCAGCAGTCGAACTTTAACAGGGGGCACTGAAGCTTTCTTT
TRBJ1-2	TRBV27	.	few	CASSSSIDFYGYTF	TGTGCCAGCAGTTCCTCCATCGACTTCTATGGCTACACCTTC
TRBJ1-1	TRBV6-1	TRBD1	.	CASTRDRVKVTEAFF	TGTGCCAGCACCCGGGACAGGGTAAAAGTCACTGAAGCTTTCTTT
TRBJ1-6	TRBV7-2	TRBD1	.	CASSKDRFSYNSPLHF	TGTGCCAGCAGTAAGGACAGGTTTTCCTATAATTCACCCCTCCACTTT
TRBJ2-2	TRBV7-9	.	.	CASSPQGTGELFF	TGTGCCAGCAGCCCACAGGGAACCGGGGAGCTGTTTTTT
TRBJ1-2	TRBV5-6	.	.	CASSRPTGFGYTF	TGTGCCAGCAGCCGACCCACAGGGTTTGGCTACACCTTC
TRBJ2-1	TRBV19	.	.	CASSIPPGGGEQFF	TGTGCCAGTAGTATCCCCCCAGGGGGAGGTGAGCAGTTCTTC
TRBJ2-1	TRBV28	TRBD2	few	CATNSGGPRDEQFF	TGTGCCACCAATAGCGGGGGGCCAAGGGATGAGCAGTTCTTC
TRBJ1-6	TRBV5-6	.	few	CASSLGRGWDNSPLHF	TGTGCCAGCAGCTTAGGCAGAGGGTGGGATAATTCACCCCTCCACTTT
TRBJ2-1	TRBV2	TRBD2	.	CARTLGLGIYNEQFF	TGTGCCAGAACCCTAGGACTAGGAATCTACAATGAGCAGTTCTTC
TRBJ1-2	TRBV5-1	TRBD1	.	CASSLGDRAYGYTF	TGCGCCAGCAGCTTGGGGGACAGGGCCTATGGCTACACCTTC
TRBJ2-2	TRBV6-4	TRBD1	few	CASSDYRGLNTGELFF	TGTGCCAGCAGTGACTACAGGGGGCTAAACACCGGGGAGCTGTTTTTT
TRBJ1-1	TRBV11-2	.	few	CASSPPKGEAEAFF	TGTGCCAGCAGCCCCCCCAAAGGAGAGGCTGAAGCTTTCTTT
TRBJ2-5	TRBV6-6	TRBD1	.	CASSYARQGARETQYF	TGTGCCAGCAGTTACGCACGACAGGGGGCGAGAGAGACCCAGTACTTC
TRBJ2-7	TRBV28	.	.	CASSLFISDGAYEQYF	TGTGCCAGCAGTTTATTTATTTCTGACGGAGCCTACGAGCAGTACTTC
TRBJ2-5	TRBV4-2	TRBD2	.	CASSQAGLSGGVETQYF	TGTGCCAGCAGCCAAGCTGGCCTGAGCGGGGGGGTTGAGACCCAGTACTTC
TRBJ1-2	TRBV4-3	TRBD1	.	CASSQVRTGENGYTF	TGCGCCAGCAGCCAAGTGCGGACAGGGGAGAATGGCTACACCTTC
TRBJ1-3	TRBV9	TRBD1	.	CASSVGQGRVDTIYF	TGTGCCAGCAGCGTAGGACAGGGGAGAGTGGACACCATATATTTT
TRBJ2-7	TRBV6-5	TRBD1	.	CASSYTGGESYEQYF	TGTGCCAGCAGTTACACAGGGGGCGAGTCCTACGAGCAGTACTTC
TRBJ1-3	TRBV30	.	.	CAWRPGHSGNTIYF	TGTGCCTGGAGGCCGGGACATTCGGGAAACACCATATATTTT
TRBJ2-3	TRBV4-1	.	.	CASSQPRRGNTEHGTQYF	TGCGCCAGCAGCCAACCCCGTCGGGGAAATACAGAGCATGGTACGCAGTATTTT
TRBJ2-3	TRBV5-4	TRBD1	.	CASSPRQGAIPKPDTQYF	TGTGCCAGCAGCCCCCGACAGGGGGCCATCCCAAAGCCAGATACGCAGTATTTT
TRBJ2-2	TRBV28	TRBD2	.	CASSPTSGGVANTGELFF	TGTGCCAGCAGTCCGACTAGCGGGGGAGTCGCGAACACCGGGGAGCTGTTTTTT
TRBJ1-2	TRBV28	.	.	CASSPLSRARTYGYTF	TGTGCCAGCAGTCCCCTCTCCAGGGCCCGGACCTATGGCTACACCTTC
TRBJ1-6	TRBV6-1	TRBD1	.	CATGTEFSYNSPLHF	TGTGCCACAGGGACAGAATTTTCCTATAATTCACCCCTCCACTTT
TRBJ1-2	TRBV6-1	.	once	CASSESRLYGHTF	TGTGCCAGCAGTGAGAGTCGACTCTATGGCCACACCTTC
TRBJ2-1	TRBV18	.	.	CASSLSRGGQYNEQFF	TGTGCCAGCTCACTCTCGCGAGGGGGTCAATACAATGAGCAGTTCTTC
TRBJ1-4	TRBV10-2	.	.	CASSDVGGTNEKLFF	TGCGCCAGCAGTGACGTCGGGGGAACTAATGAAAAACTGTTTTTT
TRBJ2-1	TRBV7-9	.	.	CSSTPVNNEQFF	TGTTCCAGCACCCCGGTCAACAATGAGCAGTTCTTC
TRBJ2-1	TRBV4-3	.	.	CASSQTTGTAWNEQFF	TGCGCCAGCAGCCAAACCACCGGGACTGCCTGGAATGAGCAGTTCTTC
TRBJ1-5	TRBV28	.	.	CASTGLALGQPQHF	TGTGCCAGCACTGGTCTAGCCCTTGGGCAGCCCCAGCATTTT
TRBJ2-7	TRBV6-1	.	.	CASSESRGYSSYEQYF	TGTGCCAGCAGTGAATCAAGGGGCTACAGCTCCTACGAGCAGTACTTC
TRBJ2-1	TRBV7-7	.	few	CASSRTASSYNEQFF	TGTGCTAGCAGCCGGACAGCGAGCTCCTACAATGAGCAGTTCTTC
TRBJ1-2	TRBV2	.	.	CASKEGRAYGYTF	TGTGCCAGCAAAGAGGGCCGGGCCTATGGCTACACCTTC
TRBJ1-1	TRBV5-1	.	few	CASSGTNTEAFF	TGCGCCAGCAGCGGCACGAACACTGAAGCTTTCTTT
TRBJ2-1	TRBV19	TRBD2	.	CASSILAGGTNEQFF	TGTGCCAGTAGTATACTAGCGGGGGGGACCAATGAGCAGTTCTTC
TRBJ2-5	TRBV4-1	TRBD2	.	CASSPIAGGPQETQYF	TGCGCCAGCAGCCCTATAGCGGGGGGGCCCCAAGAGACCCAGTACTTC
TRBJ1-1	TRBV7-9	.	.	CASSFGDRENTEAFF	TGTGCCAGCAGCTTCGGCGACCGGGAAAACACTGAAGCTTTCTTT
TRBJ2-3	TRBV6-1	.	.	CASRGTIEVDTQYF	TGTGCCAGCAGGGGGACAATAGAGGTAGATACGCAGTATTTT
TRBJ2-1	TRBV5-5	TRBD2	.	CASASSGGGSYNEQFF	TGTGCCAGCGCATCTAGCGGGGGTGGGAGCTACAATGAGCAGTTCTTC
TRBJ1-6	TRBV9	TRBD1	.	CASSGHTGGSPLHF	TGTGCCAGCAGCGGACATACAGGGGGCTCACCCCTCCACTTT
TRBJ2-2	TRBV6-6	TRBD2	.	CASSYSTSGYTGELFF	TGTGCCAGCAGTTATAGTACTAGCGGTTACACCGGGGAGCTGTTTTTT
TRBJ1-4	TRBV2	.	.	CASSKQGFEKLFF	TGTGCCAGCAGCAAACAGGGTTTTGAAAAACTGTTTTTT
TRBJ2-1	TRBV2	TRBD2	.	CASKGGTGYNEQFF	TGTGCCAGCAAGGGAGGGACGGGGTACAATGAGCAGTTCTTC
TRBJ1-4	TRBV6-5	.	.	CASSYGQLNEKLFF	TGTGCCAGCAGTTACGGGCAGCTTAATGAAAAACTGTTTTTT
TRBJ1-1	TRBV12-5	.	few	CASGLGQLTEAFF	TGTGCTAGTGGTTTGGGACAACTCACTGAAGCTTTCTTT
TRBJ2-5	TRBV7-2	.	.	CASSLGPGGWETQYF	TGTGCCAGCAGCTTAGGCCCAGGGGGGTGGGAGACCCAGTACTTC
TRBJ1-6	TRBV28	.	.	CASSRQYNSPLHF	TGTGCCAGCAGTAGACAGTATAATTCACCCCTCCACTTT
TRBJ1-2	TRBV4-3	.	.	CASSLQGRGGYTF	TGCGCCAGCAGCCTTCAGGGTCGTGGGGGCTACACCTTC
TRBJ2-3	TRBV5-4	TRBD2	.	CASSFGTSGVNTQYF	TGTGCCAGCAGCTTCGGGACTAGCGGGGTAAATACGCAGTATTTT
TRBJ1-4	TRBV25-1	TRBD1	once	CASGDRAPNEKLFF	TGTGCCAGCGGAGACAGGGCCCCTAATGAAAAACTGTTTTTT
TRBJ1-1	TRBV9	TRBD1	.	CASSQLAGTANTEAFF	TGTGCCAGCAGTCAACTTGCTGGGACAGCGAACACTGAAGCTTTCTTT